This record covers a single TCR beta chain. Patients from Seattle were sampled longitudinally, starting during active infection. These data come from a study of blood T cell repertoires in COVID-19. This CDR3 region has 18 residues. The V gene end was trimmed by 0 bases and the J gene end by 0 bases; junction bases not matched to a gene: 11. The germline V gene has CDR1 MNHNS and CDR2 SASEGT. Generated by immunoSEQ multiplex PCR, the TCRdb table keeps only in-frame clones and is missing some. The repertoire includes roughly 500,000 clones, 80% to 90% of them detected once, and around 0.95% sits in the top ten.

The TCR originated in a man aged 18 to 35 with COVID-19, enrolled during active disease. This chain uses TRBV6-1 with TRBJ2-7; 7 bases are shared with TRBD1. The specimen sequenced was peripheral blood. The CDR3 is CASSEAASRDSNSYEQYF. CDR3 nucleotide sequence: TGTGCCAGCAGTGAAGCAGCTTCAAGGGACAGTAACTCCTACGAGCAGTACTTC.